This T cell receptor (beta chain) derives from a study of blood T cell repertoires in COVID-19. Study-level background: The study drew acute and convalescent COVID-19 samples from the United States, Italy and Spain.

Germline CDR1 reads MNHEY; CDR2 reads SVGAGI. The CDR3 is made up of 14 amino acids. The V and J ends lost 6 bases and 6 bases, in that order; junction bases with no gene match: 10. Method: immunoSEQ multiplex PCR; TCRdb's copy keeps in-frame clones and lacks some. The sample contains more than 80,000 clones, roughly 85% of which appear only once. Enrolment of Seattle patients took place during active infection, and they were followed longitudinally. The sample comprised peripheral blood. The receptor's source is a woman aged 60-70 years with COVID-19, enrolled during active disease. The J gene is TRBJ1-2, the V gene TRBV6-5; TRBD1 matches at 7 bases. CDR3 loop: CASRSTGVRDGYTF. The CDR3 nucleotides are TGTGCCAGCAGATCTACAGGGGTTAGGGATGGCTACACCTTC.